This T cell receptor beta chain was profiled in a study of blood T cell repertoires in COVID-19. Study information: The study drew acute and convalescent COVID-19 samples from the United States, Italy and Spain. T cells, B-cell-depleted T cells, or PBMCs provided the cDNA or gDNA that served as material.

The CDR3 runs 13 residues. Trimming left V 3 bases short and J 7 bases short, with 12 bases between. Germline assignment: CDR1 WSHSY and CDR2 SAAADI. In the study's own analysis: Estimated nucleated cell counts came from reference gene primer amplification. TCRdb keeps only in-frame clones here, not all; method: immunoSEQ multiplex PCR. Clonal size and the V and J genes are those of that table, whereas D and trimming came from the DNA. The sample has under 300,000 clones, 80% to 85% seen once. The material sequenced was peripheral blood. V and J are TRBV10-2 and TRBJ1-2; possibly TRBD1 for D (5 bases). The source of this sequence is a woman between 18 and 29 years old with acute or convalescent COVID-19. The CDR3 spells CASSEYEQVGYTF. For the CDR3, the DNA is TGCGCCAGCAGTGAATATGAACAGGTTGGCTACACCTTC.